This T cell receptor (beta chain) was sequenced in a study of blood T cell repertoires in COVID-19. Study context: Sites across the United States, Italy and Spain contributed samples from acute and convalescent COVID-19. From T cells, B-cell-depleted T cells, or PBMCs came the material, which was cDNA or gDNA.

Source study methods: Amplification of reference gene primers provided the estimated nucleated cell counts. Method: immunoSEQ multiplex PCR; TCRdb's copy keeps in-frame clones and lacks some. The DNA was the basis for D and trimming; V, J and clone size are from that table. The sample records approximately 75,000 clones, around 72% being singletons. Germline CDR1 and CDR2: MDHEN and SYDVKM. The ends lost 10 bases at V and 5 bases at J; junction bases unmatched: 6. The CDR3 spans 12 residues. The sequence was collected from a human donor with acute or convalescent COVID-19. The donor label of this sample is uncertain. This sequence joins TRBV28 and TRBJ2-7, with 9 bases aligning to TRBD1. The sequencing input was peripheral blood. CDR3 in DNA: TGTGCCATCCGGGGACAGGGAAACGAGCAGTACTTC. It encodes CAIRGQGNEQYF.